This T cell receptor (beta chain) was recorded in a study of T cells in Graves' hyperthyroidism and ophthalmopathy. Regarding the study as a whole: Ophthalmopathy prediction by the model preceded onset by a median roughly 6 months. Stable hyperthyroidism was told apart from ophthalmopathy by a model built on 13 V-J features.

CDR1 is DFQATT, CDR2 SNEGSKA, per germline (reference sequence). This CDR3 region has 9 residues. Regions amplified from RNA transcripts were the TCR beta CDR3 regions. During a first-round RT-PCR of the TCR CDR3, the HTBI primer set was used. One entry per CDR3 protein, called by TCRdb with MiXCR from the multiplex PCR reads. This sample has 380,000 or so distinct CDR3 sequences, with 11% to 15% found just once. This clonotype showed up just a few times. Its antigen is not known. V gene TRBV20-1 combines with J gene TRBJ2-3; D remains ambiguous. The sequence derives from a woman between 25 and 40 years old with Graves' hyperthyroidism. Specimen: blood. The chain's CDR3 is CSFGDTQYF. As DNA, the CDR3 is TGCAGCTTCGGAGATACGCAGTATTTT.